The 22 T cell receptor beta chains listed next were all sequenced from one sample in a study of control samples from healthy donors and cancer patients. TCRdb's table, derived via immunoSEQ multiplex PCR, lists solely in-frame clones and lacks some. The sample yields under 200,000 clones, 96% seen once. Sequencing was performed on blood. All receptors derive from a woman between 25 and 40 years old in good health.

The chain employs TRBV4-1 and TRBJ2-5, with 13 bases identical to TRBD2. Germline CDR1 MGHRA, CDR2 YSYEKL. V was pared by 1 base and J by 5 bases, with 4 bases of the junction left unmatched. The CDR3 is made up of 16 amino acids. DNA of the CDR3: TGCGCCAGCAGCCAAGGGACTAGCGGGGGTGTGGAGACCCAGTACTTC. Its protein is CASSQGTSGGVETQYF.

The V call is TRBV6-1, the J call TRBJ2-1; D unresolved. Trimming removed 2 bases at V and 0 bases at J, with 5 bases between. The CDR3 extends over 14 amino acids. Germline CDR1 reads MNHNS; CDR2 reads SASEGT. The DNA of the CDR3 is TGTGCCAGCAGTGAAACGGGCTCCTACAATGAGCAGTTCTTC. Its translation is CASSETGSYNEQFF.

This clone came up once. This chain links TRBV19 with TRBJ2-1, with D possibly being TRBD1 or TRBD2 (5 bases each). Germline CDR1 and CDR2: LNHDA and SQIVND (reference sequence). The CDR3 has 14 residues. Trimming shortened V by 0 bases and J by 10 bases, and 13 bases separated the two germline ends. CDR3 nucleotide sequence: TGTGCCAGTAGTATAGACACTAGGGGAGCAGAGCAGTTCTTC. Its translation: CASSIDTRGAEQFF.

This clone came up once. The chain joins TRBV28 to TRBJ2-7; a weak D match, TRBD1 (5 bases). This CDR3 contains 14 residues. V lost 5 bases, J lost 2 bases, and 13 bases lay in between. Germline CDR1 reads MDHEN; CDR2 reads SYDVKM. CDR3 sequence: CASSTIGATYEQYF. The CDR3 bases are TGTGCCAGCAGTACTATTGGGGCAACCTACGAGCAGTACTTC.

This chain joins TRBV6-5 and TRBJ2-1; D is perhaps TRBD2 (6 bases). V was cut by 7 bases and J by 3 bases, with 16 bases left in between. Germline assignment: CDR1 MNHEY and CDR2 SVGAGI. This CDR3 spans 15 amino acids. The CDR3 region is CASTRDSHGYNEQFF. CDR3 in DNA: TGTGCCAGCACCAGGGACTCCCACGGCTACAATGAGCAGTTCTTC.

This sequence joins TRBV7-8 and TRBJ2-5, with D possibly being TRBD2 (6 bases). CDR1 is SGHVS and CDR2 is FQNEAQ in the germline V gene. With 1 base removed from V and 0 bases from J, the gap between germline ends came to 6 bases. CDR3 size: 14 residues. In nucleotides, the CDR3 is TGTGCCAGCAGCTTAGGCGGGAACCAAGAGACCCAGTACTTC. This encodes CASSLGGNQETQYF.

For the CDR3, the DNA is TGCGCCAGCAGCTTAGCACCGGGAGGGCCGGCGAACACCGGGGAGCTGTTTTTT. Its translation: CASSLAPGGPANTGELFF. The genes are TRBV5-1 and TRBJ2-2, with TRBD2 identical over 8 bases. The CDR3 extends over 18 amino acids. The V and J ends lost 2 bases and 0 bases, in that order; junction bases with no gene match: 9. The V gene's germline CDR1 is SGHRS and CDR2 YFSETQ.

The rearrangement joins TRBV5-1 to TRBJ2-2; the D call may be TRBD1 or TRBD2 (5 bases each). Trimming cost V 7 bases and J 5 bases, with 12 bases left between them. The V gene's germline CDR1 is SGHRS and CDR2 YFSETQ. This CDR3 has 13 residues. CDR3 region: CASRRDGTGELFF. CDR3 in DNA: TGCGCCAGCCGCCGGGACGGGACCGGGGAGCTGTTTTTT.

The rearrangement joins TRBV6-1 to TRBJ1-2, with D unresolved. Germline lookup yields CDR1 MNHNS and CDR2 SASEGT. The CDR3 is 15 residues long. Trimming stripped 1 base from V and 5 bases from J, with 14 bases between. CDR3 nucleotide sequence: TGTGCCAGCAGTGAAGACCCGGTGGCCGGTTATGGCTACACCTTC. Its translation: CASSEDPVAGYGYTF.

In this sample, this clone turned up once. V and J are TRBV7-3 and TRBJ2-1; TRBD2 aligns across 11 bases. The CDR3 length is 13 residues. V shed 4 bases, J shed 7 bases, and the junction held 0 bases outside the gene matches. Germline CDR1 reads SGHTA; CDR2 reads FQGTGA. Written as DNA, the CDR3 is TGTGCCAGCAGCTCTAGCGGGAGGAATGAGCAGTTCTTC. It is translated as CASSSSGRNEQFF.

This chain connects TRBV6-5 to TRBJ2-7; 8 bases are shared with TRBD1. The ends lost 8 bases at V and 6 bases at J; junction bases unmatched: 18. The CDR3 covers 16 residues. Germline V lookup: CDR1 MNHEY, CDR2 SVGAGI. CDR3 loop: CASGFQGAEILGEQYF. The DNA for the CDR3 is TGTGCCAGCGGTTTCCAGGGGGCTGAAATTCTGGGCGAGCAGTACTTC.

The chain carries TRBV3-1 (or the pseudogene TRBV3-2) and TRBJ2-5; 7 nucleotides agree with TRBD1. Germline assignment: CDR1 LGHDT and CDR2 YNNKEL (reference sequence). Trimming at V came to 4 bases and at J to 3 bases, leaving 14 bases not matched to a gene. The CDR3 loop spans 17 amino acids. The CDR3 DNA is TGTGCCAGCAGCCGAACGACAGGGCTAGTTTGGAAAGAGACCCAGTACTTC. Its translation is CASSRTTGLVWKETQYF.

This sequence joins TRBV10-2 and TRBJ1-6; TRBD1 is a possible D gene (5 bases). Trimming removed 2 bases from V and 4 bases from J, with 15 bases in between. Per the germline V gene, CDR1 is WSHSY and CDR2 is SAAADI. The CDR3 sequence is 17 residues long. CDR3 in amino acids: CASSETQVAGYNSPLHF. The CDR3 nucleotides read TGCGCCAGCAGTGAGACCCAAGTGGCAGGGTATAATTCACCCCTCCACTTT.

V is TRBV7-8 and J is TRBJ1-1; D gene ambiguous. Trimming pared 2 bases from V and 1 base from J, leaving 11 bases between. The CDR3 contains 15 residues. Germline V gene data show CDR1 as SGHVS and CDR2 as FQNEAQ. CDR3 in amino acids: CASSLMAQQNTEAFF. Here the CDR3 DNA reads TGTGCCAGCAGCTTAATGGCCCAACAGAACACTGAAGCTTTCTTT.

This clone was seen just once. The chain joins TRBV5-6 to TRBJ2-2; possible D gene TRBD2, 6 bases. The CDR3 spans 16 residues. Germline CDR1 and CDR2: SGHDT and YYEEEE. V dropped 0 bases and J dropped 5 bases, with 14 bases sitting between them. CDR3 sequence reads: CASSLERAGWTGELFF. As DNA, the CDR3 is TGTGCCAGCAGCTTGGAGAGGGCGGGGTGGACCGGGGAGCTGTTTTTT.

As to this clone: Other DNA sequences in this sample translate to the same CDR3. The J gene is TRBJ1-4, the V gene TRBV11-2, with D perhaps TRBD1 (6 bases). The CDR3 extends over 17 amino acids. Germline V gene lookup returns CDR1 SGHAT and CDR2 FQNNGV. V gave up 5 bases and J gave up 3 bases, with 19 bases separating them. CDR3 amino acids: CASSDNRGAGANEKLFF. In DNA form, the CDR3 reads TGTGCCAGCAGCGATAACCGGGGTGCAGGGGCTAATGAAAAACTGTTTTTT.

J is TRBJ2-3 and V is TRBV30, with TRBD2 matching over 10 bases. Germline V gene lookup returns CDR1 GTSNPN and CDR2 SVGIG (reference sequence). This CDR3 is built from 15 residues. The V gene end was trimmed by 2 bases and the J gene end by 5 bases; junction bases not matched to a gene: 7. The CDR3 DNA sequence: TGTGCCTGGAGTCAGGCTAGCGGGGGTAGAGATACGCAGTATTTT. Protein sequence: CAWSQASGGRDTQYF.

The genes are TRBV12-3 or TRBV12-4 and TRBJ1-1, with D unresolved. V dropped 0 bases and J dropped 1 base, with 3 bases sitting between them. CDR3 length: 13 residues. The CDR3 reads CASSLAGNTEAFF. The CDR3 DNA reads as TGTGCCAGCAGTTTAGCAGGGAACACTGAAGCTTTCTTT.

V and J are TRBV14 and TRBJ2-3, with 9 bases that match TRBD1. V shed 1 base and J 6 bases; nucleotides not matched to a gene: 8. Germline V gene lookup returns CDR1 SGHDN and CDR2 FVKESK. The CDR3 totals 16 residues. CDR3 loop: CASSQGAGQGYDTQYF. In nucleotides, the CDR3 is TGTGCCAGCAGCCAAGGGGCAGGACAGGGGTATGATACGCAGTATTTT.

The V and J genes are TRBV4-1 and TRBJ1-1; TRBD1 matches 7 bases. The V gene end was trimmed by 4 bases and the J gene end by 2 bases; junction bases not matched to a gene: 4. The CDR3 totals 14 residues. The germline CDR1 and CDR2 sequences are MGHRA and YSYEKL. The CDR3 is CASSPDRANTEAFF. DNA of the CDR3: TGCGCCAGCAGCCCAGACAGGGCCAACACTGAAGCTTTCTTT.

The chain carries TRBV5-1 and TRBJ2-1; possibly TRBD2 for D (5 bases). The germline V and J ends were trimmed by 0 bases and 8 bases, with 12 bases remaining between them. This CDR3 region has 14 residues. Germline V gene sequence: CDR1 SGHRS, CDR2 YFSETQ. The CDR3 DNA follows: TGCGCCAGCAGCTTGGGGGCCGCGGGCGATGAGCAGTTCTTC. It is translated as CASSLGAAGDEQFF. Looking up the rest from reference TRBV5-1 and TRBJ2-1 gives the full variable domain: KAGVTQTPRYLIKTRGQQVTLSCSPISGHRSVSWYQQTPGQGLQFLFEYFSETQRNKGNFPGRFSGRQFSNSRSEMNVSTLELGDSALYLCASSLGAAGDEQFFGPGTRLTVL.

CDR3 protein: CASSLYLADNEQFF. CDR3 sequence (DNA): TGTGCCAGCAGTTTATACCTAGCGGACAATGAGCAGTTCTTC. This chain joins TRBV28 and TRBJ2-1, with 7 bases matching TRBD2. Trimming at V came to 1 base and at J to 5 bases, leaving 2 bases not matched to a gene. CDR1 and CDR2 (germline): MDHEN, SYDVKM. The CDR3 contains 14 residues.